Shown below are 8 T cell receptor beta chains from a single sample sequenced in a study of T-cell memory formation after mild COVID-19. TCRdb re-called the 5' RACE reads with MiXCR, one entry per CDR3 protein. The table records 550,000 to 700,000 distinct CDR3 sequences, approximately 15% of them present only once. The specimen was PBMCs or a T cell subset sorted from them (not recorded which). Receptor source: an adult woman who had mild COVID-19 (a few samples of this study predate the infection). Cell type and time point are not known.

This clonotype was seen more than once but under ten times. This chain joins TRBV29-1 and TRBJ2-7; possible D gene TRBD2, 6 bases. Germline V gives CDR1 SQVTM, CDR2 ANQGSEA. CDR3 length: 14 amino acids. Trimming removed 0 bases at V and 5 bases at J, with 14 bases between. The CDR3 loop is CSVEDPEGRHEQYF. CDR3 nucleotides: TGCAGCGTTGAAGACCCTGAGGGGAGGCACGAGCAGTACTTC.

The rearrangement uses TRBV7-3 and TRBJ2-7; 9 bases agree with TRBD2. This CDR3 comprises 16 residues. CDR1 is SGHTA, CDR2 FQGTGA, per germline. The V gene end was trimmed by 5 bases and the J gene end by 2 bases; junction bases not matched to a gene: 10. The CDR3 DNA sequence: TGTGCCAGCAGCCAAAGTAGCGGGAGAGTTCCCTACGAGCAGTACTTC. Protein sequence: CASSQSSGRVPYEQYF.

Here the CDR3 reads CASRHTSRADTGELFF. The CDR3 DNA follows: TGTGCCAGCAGGCACACTTCCAGGGCCGACACCGGGGAGCTGTTTTTT. The gene calls are TRBV12-3 or TRBV12-4 and TRBJ2-2, with a possible D match to TRBD1 (5 bases). V dropped 6 bases and J dropped 3 bases, with 17 bases sitting between them. The CDR3 totals 16 residues.

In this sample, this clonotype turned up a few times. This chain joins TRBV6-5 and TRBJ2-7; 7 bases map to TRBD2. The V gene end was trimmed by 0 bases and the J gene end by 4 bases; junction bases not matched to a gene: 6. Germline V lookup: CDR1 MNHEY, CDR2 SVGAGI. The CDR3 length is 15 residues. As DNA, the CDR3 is TGTGCCAGCAGTTACTCGGCGGGAGAAGGGTACGAGCAGTACTTC. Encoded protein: CASSYSAGEGYEQYF.

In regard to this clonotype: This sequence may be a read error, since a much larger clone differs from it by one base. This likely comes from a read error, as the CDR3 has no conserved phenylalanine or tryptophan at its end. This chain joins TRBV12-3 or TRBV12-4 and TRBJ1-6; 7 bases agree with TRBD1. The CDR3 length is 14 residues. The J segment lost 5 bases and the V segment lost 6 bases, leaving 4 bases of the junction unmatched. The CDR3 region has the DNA TGTGCCAGCAGCTCCGGGACAGATAATTCACCCCTCCACTAT. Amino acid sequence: CASSSGTDNSPLHY.

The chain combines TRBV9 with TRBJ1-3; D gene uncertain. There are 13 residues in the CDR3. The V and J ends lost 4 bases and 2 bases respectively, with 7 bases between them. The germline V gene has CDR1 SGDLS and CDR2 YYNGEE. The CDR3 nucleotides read TGTGCCAGCAGCCCCGACGCTGGAAACACCATATATTTT. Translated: CASSPDAGNTIYF.

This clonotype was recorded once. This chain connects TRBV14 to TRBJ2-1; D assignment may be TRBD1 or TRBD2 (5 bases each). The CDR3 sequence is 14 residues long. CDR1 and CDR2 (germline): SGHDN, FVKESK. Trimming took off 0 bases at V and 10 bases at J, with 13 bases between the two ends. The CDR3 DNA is TGTGCCAGCAGCCAAGATGGGACCCGTCGAGAGCAGTTCTTC. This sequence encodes CASSQDGTRREQFF.

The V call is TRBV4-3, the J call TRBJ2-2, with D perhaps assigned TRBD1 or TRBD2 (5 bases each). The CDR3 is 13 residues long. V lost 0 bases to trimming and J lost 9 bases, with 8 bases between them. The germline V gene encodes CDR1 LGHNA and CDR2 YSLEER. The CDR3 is CASSQDGDRELFF. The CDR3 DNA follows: TGCGCCAGCAGCCAAGATGGGGACCGGGAGCTGTTTTTT.